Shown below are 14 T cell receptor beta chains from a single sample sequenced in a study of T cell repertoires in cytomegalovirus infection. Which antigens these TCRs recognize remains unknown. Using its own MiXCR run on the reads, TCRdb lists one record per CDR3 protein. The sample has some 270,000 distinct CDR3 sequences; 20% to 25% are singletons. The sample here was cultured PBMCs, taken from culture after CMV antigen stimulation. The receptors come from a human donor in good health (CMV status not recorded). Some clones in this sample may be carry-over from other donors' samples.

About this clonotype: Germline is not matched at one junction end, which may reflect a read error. CDR3 sequence reads: CASSFGGLELAKNIQYF. CDR3 nucleotide sequence: TGTGCCAGCAGCTTCGGGGGACTAGAACTAGCCAAAAACATTCAGTACTTC. This rearrangement joins TRBV5-3 to TRBJ2-4, with 8 bases that match TRBD2. TRBV5-3 is an ORF, and what it does is uncertain. The CDR3 extends over 17 amino acids.

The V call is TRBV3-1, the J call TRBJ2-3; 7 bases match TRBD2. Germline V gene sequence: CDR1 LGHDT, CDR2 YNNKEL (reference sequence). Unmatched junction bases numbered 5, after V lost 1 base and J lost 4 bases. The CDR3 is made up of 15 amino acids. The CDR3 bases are TGTGCCAGCAGCCAAGTCTGGGGGAGGGCAGATACGCAGTATTTT. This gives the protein CASSQVWGRADTQYF.

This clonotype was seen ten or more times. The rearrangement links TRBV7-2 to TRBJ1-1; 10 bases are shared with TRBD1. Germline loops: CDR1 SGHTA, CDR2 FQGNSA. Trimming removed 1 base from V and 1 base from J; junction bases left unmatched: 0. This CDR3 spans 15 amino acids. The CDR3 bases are TGTGCCAGCAGCTTAGGGACAGGGGGGAACACTGAAGCTTTCTTT. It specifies CASSLGTGGNTEAFF.

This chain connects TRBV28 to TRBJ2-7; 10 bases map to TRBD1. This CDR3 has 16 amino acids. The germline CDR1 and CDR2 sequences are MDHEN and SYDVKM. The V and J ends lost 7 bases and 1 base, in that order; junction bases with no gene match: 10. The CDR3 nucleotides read TGTGCCAGCAAGCACCCCCCGGGACAGGGGTCCTACGAGCAGTACTTC. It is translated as CASKHPPGQGSYEQYF. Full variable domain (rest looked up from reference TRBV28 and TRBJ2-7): DVKVTQSSRYLVKRTGEKVFLECVQDMDHENMFWYRQDPGLGLRLIYFSYDVKMKEKGDIPEGYSVSREKKERFSLILESASTNQTSMYLCASKHPPGQGSYEQYFGPGTRLTVT.

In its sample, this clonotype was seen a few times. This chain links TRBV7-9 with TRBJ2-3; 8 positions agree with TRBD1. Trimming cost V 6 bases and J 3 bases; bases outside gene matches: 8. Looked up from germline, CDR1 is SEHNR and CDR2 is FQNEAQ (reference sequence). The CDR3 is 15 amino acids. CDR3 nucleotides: TGTGCCAGCAGTCCGTGGCAGGGGGCGACAGATACGCAGTATTTT. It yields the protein CASSPWQGATDTQYF.

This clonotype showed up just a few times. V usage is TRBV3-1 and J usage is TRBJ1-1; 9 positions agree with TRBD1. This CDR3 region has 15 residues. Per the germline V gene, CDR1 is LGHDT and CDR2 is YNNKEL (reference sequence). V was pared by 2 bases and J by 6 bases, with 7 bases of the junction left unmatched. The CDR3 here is CASSQWGQGGSEAFF. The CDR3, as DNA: TGTGCCAGCAGCCAATGGGGACAGGGAGGCTCTGAAGCTTTCTTT.

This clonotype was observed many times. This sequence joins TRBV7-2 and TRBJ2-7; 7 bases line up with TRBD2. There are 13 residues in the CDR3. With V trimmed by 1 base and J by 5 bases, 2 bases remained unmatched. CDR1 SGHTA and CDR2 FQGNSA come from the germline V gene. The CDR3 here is CASSLVGGDEQYV. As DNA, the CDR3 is TGTGCCAGCAGCTTAGTGGGAGGGGACGAGCAGTACGTC.

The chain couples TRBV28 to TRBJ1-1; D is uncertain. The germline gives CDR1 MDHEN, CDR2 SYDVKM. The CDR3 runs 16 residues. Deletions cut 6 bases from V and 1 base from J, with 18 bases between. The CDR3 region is CASSPPIMGRNTEAFF. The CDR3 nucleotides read TGTGCCAGCAGCCCGCCGATTATGGGAAGGAACACTGAAGCTTTCTTT.

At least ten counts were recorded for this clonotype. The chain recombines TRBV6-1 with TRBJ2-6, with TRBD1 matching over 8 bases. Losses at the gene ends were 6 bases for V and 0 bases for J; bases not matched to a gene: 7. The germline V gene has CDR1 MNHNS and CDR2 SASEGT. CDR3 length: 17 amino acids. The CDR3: CASSRRGRSSGANVLTF. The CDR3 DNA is TGTGCCAGCAGCCGCAGGGGGCGGAGCTCTGGGGCCAACGTCCTGACTTTC.

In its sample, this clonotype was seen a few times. The CDR3 region is CASSVDRSPLHF. Here the CDR3 DNA reads TGTGCCAGCAGCGTAGATCGCTCACCCCTCCACTTT. The chain uses TRBV9 and TRBJ1-6, with D unclear. The CDR3 spans 12 residues. Germline CDR1 is SGDLS and CDR2 is YYNGEE. V was cut by 0 bases and J by 10 bases, with 5 bases left in between.

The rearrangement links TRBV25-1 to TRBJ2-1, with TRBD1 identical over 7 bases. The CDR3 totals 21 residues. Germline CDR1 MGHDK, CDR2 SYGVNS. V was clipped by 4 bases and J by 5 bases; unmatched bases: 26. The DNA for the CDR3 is TGTGCCAGCAGTGGGGTACCCGGACAGGTTGGCGCCCGTGGCAACAACAATGAGCAGTTCTTC. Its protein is CASSGVPGQVGARGNNNEQFF.

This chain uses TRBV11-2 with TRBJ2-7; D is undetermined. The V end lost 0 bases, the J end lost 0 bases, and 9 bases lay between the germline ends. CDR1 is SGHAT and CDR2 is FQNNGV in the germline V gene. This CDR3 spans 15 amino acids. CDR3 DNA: TGTGCCAGCAGCTTAGATCCCCAGAGCTCCTACGAGCAGTACGTC. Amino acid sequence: CASSLDPQSSYEQYV.

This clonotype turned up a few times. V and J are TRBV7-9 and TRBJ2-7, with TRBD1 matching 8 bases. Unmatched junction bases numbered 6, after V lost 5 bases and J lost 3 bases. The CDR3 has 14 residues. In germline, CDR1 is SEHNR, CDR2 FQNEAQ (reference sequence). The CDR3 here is CASSQTGVGYEQYF. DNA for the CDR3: TGTGCCAGCAGCCAGACAGGGGTCGGCTACGAGCAGTACTTC.

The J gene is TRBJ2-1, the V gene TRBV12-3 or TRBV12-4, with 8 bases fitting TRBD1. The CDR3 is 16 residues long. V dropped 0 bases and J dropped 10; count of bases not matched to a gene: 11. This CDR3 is CASSLALRTGIGEQFF. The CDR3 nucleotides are TGTGCCAGCAGTTTAGCGCTTCGGACAGGGATAGGGGAGCAGTTCTTC.